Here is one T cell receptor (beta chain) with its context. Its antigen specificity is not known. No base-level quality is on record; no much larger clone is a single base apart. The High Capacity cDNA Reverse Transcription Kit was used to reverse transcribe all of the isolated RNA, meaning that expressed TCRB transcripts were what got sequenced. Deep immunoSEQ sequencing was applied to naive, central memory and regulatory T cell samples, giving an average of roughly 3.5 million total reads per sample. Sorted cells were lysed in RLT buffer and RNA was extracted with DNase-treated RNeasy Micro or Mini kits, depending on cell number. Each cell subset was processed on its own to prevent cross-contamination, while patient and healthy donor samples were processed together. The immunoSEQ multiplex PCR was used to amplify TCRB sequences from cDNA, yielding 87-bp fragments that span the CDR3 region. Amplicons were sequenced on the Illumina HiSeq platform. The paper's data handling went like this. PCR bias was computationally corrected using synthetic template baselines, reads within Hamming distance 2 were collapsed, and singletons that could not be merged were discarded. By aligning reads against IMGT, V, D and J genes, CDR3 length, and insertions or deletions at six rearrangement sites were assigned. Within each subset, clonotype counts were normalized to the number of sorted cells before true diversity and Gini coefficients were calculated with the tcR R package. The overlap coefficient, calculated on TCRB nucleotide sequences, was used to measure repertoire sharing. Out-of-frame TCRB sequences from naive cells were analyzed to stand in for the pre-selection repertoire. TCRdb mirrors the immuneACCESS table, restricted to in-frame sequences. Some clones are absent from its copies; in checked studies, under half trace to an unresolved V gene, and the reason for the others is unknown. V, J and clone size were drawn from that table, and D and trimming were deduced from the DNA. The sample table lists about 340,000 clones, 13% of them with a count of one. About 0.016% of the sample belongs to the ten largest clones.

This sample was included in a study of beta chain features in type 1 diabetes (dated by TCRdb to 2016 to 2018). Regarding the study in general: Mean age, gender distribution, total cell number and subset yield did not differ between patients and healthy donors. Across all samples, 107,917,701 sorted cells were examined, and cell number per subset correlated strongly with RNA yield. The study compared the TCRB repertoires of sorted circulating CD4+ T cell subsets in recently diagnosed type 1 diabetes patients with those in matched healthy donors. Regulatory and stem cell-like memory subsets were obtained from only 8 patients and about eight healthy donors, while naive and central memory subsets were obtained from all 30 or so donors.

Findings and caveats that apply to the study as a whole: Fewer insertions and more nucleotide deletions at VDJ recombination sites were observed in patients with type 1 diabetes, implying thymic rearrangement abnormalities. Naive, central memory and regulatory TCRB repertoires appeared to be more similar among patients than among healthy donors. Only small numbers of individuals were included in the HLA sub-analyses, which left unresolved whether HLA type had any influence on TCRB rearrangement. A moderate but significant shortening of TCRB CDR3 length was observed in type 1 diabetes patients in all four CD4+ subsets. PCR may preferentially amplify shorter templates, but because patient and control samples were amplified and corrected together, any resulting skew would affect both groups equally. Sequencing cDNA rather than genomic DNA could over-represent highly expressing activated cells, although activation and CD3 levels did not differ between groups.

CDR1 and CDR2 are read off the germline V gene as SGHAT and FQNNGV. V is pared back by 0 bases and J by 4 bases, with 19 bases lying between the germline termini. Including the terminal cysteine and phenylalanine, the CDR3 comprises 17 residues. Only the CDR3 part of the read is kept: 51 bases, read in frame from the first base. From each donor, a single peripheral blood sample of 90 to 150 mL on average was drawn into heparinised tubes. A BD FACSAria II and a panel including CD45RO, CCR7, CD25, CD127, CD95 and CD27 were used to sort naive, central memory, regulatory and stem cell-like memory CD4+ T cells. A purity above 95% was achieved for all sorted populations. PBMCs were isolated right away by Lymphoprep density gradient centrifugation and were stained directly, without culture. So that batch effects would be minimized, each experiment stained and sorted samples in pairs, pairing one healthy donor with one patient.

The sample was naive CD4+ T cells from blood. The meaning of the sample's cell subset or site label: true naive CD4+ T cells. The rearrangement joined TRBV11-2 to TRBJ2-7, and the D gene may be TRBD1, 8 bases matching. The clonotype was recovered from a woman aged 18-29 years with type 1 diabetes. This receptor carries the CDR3 CASSLETPGQGLYEQYF. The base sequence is TGTGCCAGCAGCTTAGAAACCCCCGGACAGGGACTATACGAGCAGTACTTC. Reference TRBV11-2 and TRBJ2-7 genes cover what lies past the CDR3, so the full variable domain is EAGVAQSPRYKIIEKRQSVAFWCNPISGHATLYWYQQILGQGPKLLIQFQNNGVVDDSQLPKDRFSAERLKGVDSTLKIQPAKLEDSAVYLCASSLETPGQGLYEQYFGPGTRLTVT.